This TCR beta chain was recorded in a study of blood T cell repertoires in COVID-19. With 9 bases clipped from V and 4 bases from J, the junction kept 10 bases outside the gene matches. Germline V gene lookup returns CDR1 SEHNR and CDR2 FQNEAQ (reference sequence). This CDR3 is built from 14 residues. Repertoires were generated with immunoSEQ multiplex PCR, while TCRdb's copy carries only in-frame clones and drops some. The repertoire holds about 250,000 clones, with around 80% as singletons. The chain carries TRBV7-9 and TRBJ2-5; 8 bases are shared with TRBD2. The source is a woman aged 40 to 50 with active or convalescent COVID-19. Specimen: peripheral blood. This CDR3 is CASTSGGPRETQYF. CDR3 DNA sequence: TGTGCCAGTACGAGCGGGGGACCGAGAGAGACCCAGTACTTC.